The sequence of this T cell receptor beta chain was determined in a study of T cells in Graves' hyperthyroidism and ophthalmopathy. Whole-study results and caveats: Within blood appeared most thyroid clonotypes that had expanded above 0.001.

It was RNA transcripts that yielded the amplified TCR beta CDR3 regions. Using the HTBI primer set, a first-round RT-PCR was run on the TCR CDR3. TCRdb itself ran the multiplex PCR reads through MiXCR, one entry per CDR3 protein. The top ten clones hold over 45% of a sample with fewer than 350,000 distinct CDR3 sequences, 21% of them seen once. The hyperthyroidism patients had all been newly diagnosed, and their disease duration was under 2 months. Their ages ranged from 18 to 65 years. Trimming cost V 4 bases and J 0 bases, with 9 bases left between them. Germline assignment: CDR1 MNHEY and CDR2 SMNVEV (reference sequence). The CDR3 has 14 residues. This clonotype was recorded many times. The antigen is not known.

The chain couples TRBV27 to TRBJ1-1; D is undetermined. The receptor's source is a woman in her forties or fifties with Graves' hyperthyroidism. Sequencing was performed on blood. CDR3 bases: TGTGCCAGCAGTTCCCCCGGGCTGAACACTGAAGCTTTCTTT. It encodes CASSSPGLNTEAFF.